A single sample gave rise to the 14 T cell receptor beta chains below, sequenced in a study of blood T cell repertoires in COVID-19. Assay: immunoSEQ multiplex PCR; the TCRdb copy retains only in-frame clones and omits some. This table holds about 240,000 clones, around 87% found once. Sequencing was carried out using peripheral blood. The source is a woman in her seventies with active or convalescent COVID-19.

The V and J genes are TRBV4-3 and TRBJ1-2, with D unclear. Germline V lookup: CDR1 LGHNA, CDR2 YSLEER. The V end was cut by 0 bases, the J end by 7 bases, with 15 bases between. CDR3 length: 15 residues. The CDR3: CASSQDPNGIGGYTF. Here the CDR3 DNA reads TGCGCCAGCAGCCAAGATCCTAACGGGATAGGTGGCTACACCTTC.

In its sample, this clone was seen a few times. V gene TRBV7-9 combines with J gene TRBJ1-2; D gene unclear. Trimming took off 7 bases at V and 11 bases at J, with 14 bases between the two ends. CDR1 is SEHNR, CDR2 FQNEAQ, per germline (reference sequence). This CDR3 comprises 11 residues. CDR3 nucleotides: TGTGCCAGCACCGTGGGCAGTGGGTACACCTTC. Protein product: CASTVGSGYTF.

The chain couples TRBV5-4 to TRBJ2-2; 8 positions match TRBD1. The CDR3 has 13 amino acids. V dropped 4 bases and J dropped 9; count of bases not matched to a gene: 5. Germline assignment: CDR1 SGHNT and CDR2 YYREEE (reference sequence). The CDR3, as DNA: TGTGCCAGCAGCCTACGGACAGGGTGGGAGCTGTTTTTT. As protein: CASSLRTGWELFF.

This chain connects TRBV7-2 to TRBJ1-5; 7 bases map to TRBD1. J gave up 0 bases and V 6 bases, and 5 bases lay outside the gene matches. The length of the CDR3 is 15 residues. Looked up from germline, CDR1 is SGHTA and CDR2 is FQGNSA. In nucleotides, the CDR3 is TGTGCCAGCAGTCGGGACAGTTCTAGCAATCAGCCCCAGCATTTT. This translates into CASSRDSSSNQPQHF.

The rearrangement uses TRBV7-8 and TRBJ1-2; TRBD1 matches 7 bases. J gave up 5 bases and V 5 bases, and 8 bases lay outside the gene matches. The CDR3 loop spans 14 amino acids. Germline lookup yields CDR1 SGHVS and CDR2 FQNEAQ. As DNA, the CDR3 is TGTGCCAGCAGCCCTTCCGGGACAGCGTATGGCTACACCTTC. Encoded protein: CASSPSGTAYGYTF.

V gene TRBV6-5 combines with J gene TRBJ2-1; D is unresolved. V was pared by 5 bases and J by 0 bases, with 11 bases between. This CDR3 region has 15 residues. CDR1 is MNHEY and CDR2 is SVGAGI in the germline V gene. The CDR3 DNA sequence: TGTGCCAGCAGTATGTGGCCCAGCTCCTACAATGAGCAGTTCTTC. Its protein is CASSMWPSSYNEQFF.

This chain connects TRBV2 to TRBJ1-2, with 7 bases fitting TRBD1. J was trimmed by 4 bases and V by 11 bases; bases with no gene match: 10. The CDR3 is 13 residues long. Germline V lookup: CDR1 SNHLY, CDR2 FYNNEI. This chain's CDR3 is CAGLRDRVYGYTF. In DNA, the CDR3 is TGTGCCGGGCTCCGGGACAGAGTCTATGGCTACACCTTC.

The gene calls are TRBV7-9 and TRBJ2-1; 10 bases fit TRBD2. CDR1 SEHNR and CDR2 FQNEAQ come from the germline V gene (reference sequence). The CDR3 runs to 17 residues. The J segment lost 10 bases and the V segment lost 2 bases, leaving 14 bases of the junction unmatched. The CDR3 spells CASSLFLLAGGPPEQFF. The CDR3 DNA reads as TGTGCCAGCAGCTTATTCTTGTTAGCGGGGGGCCCTCCGGAGCAGTTCTTC.

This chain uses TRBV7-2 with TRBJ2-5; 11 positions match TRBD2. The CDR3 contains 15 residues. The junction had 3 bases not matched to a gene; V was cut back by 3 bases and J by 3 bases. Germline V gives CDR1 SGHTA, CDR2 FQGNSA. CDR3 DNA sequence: TGTGCCAGCAGCTTGCAGGGACTAGCGGAAGAGACCCAGTACTTC. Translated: CASSLQGLAEETQYF.

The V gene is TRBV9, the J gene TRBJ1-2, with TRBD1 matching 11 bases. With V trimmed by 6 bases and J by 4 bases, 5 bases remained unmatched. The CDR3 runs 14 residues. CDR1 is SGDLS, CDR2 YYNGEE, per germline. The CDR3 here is CASTPGTGGYGYTF. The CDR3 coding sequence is TGTGCCAGCACACCCGGGACAGGGGGCTATGGCTACACCTTC.

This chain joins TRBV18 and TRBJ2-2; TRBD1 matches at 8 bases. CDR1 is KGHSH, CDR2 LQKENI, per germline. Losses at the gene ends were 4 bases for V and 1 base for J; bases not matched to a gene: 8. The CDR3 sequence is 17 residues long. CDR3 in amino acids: CASSLLAGTGNTGELFF. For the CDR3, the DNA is TGTGCCAGCTCACTTTTAGCCGGGACAGGGAACACCGGGGAGCTGTTTTTT.

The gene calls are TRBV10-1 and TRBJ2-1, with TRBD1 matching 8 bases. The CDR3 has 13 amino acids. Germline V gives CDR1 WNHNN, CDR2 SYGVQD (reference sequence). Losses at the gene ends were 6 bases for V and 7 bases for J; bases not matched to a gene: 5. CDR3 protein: CASRSDRGNEQFF. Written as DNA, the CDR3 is TGCGCCAGCAGGTCAGACAGGGGAAATGAGCAGTTCTTC.

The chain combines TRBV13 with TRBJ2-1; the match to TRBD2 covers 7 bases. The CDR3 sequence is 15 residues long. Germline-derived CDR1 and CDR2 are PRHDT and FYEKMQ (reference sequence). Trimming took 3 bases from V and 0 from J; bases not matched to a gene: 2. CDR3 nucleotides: TGTGCCAGCAGCTTGGGGGGGAGCTCCTACAATGAGCAGTTCTTC. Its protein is CASSLGGSSYNEQFF.

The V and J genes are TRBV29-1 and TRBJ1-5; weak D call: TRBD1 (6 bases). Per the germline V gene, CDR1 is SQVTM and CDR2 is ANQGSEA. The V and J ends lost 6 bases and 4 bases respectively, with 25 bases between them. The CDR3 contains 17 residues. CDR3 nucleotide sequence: TGCAGCGTCGAATGGGGGGGGCCCCCCCTAATAAATCAGCCCCAGCATTTT. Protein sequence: CSVEWGGPPLINQPQHF.